Below are 17 T cell receptor beta chains sequenced from a single sample in a study of beta chain features in type 1 diabetes. These TCRs are of unknown antigen specificity. Since all of the isolated RNA was reverse transcribed, expressed TCRB transcripts were what got sequenced. The assay was immunoSEQ multiplex PCR, and TCRdb's table has in-frame clones only and misses some. This sample has about 23,000 clones, with around 57% found just once. General study points: Among all four CD4+ subsets, Type 1 diabetes patients had TCRB CDR3s that were moderately but significantly shorter.

The source material was stem cell memory CD4+ T cells from blood. The source of these receptors is a man aged 18 to 30 with type 1 diabetes.

The chain couples TRBV6-5 to TRBJ2-7, with TRBD1 identical over 7 bases. This CDR3 region has 12 residues. Germline V CDR1 and CDR2: MNHEY, SVGAGI. With V trimmed by 6 bases and J by 12 bases, 11 bases remained unmatched. In DNA form, the CDR3 reads TGTGCCAGCAGGCCTGACAGGGACGTGCGGTACTTC. Translating it yields CASRPDRDVRYF.

This chain uses TRBV28 with TRBJ2-5; possible D gene TRBD1, 5 bases. The closer fit of TRBJ2-7 to the DNA end suggests the J call may be wrong. In germline, CDR1 is MDHEN, CDR2 SYDVKM. The CDR3 totals 15 residues. The CDR3 coding sequence is TGTGCCAGCAGTACACCAACAGGAAACCAATACGAGCAGTACTTC. It codes for CASSTPTGNQYEQYF.

This chain links TRBV20-1 with TRBJ1-1; D remains unclear. In germline, CDR1 is DFQATT, CDR2 SNEGSKA (reference sequence). The CDR3 sequence is 10 residues long. The germline V and J ends were trimmed by 6 bases and 3 bases, with 5 bases remaining between them. CDR3 residues: CSASDTEAFF. CDR3 nucleotide sequence: TGCAGTGCCTCGGACACTGAAGCTTTCTTT.

This rearrangement joins TRBV6-1 to TRBJ2-6; 10 bases match TRBD1. The CDR3 totals 14 residues. J lost 17 bases, V lost 3 bases, and 10 bases had no gene match. Germline CDR1 is MNHNS and CDR2 is SASEGT. The CDR3: CASSERDRGIGVTF. The CDR3 nucleotides are TGTGCCAGCAGTGAGCGGGACAGGGGAATCGGAGTGACTTTC.

This clone was detected only a few times. The chain recombines TRBV20-1 with TRBJ2-5; D is ambiguous. CDR1 is DFQATT, CDR2 SNEGSKA, per germline (reference sequence). The V gene lost 2 bases and the J gene lost 4 bases, with 5 bases spanning the gap. This CDR3 is built from 11 residues. For the CDR3, the DNA is TGCAGTGCTAGACCGGGAGAGACCCAGTACTTC. It yields the protein CSARPGETQYF.

The chain has TRBV2 and TRBJ1-1; D is possibly TRBD1 (6 bases). The length of the CDR3 is 13 residues. Looked up from germline, CDR1 is SNHLY and CDR2 is FYNNEI. V lost 4 bases to trimming and J lost 1 base, with 7 bases between them. For the CDR3, the DNA is TGTGCCAGCAGTGGACAGGAGAACACTGAAGCTTTCTTT. The encoded protein is CASSGQENTEAFF.

The CDR3, as DNA: TGTGCCTGGGGTCATCCCTGGGGGACAGGGTTTCAGCAGTACTTC. Protein sequence: CAWGHPWGTGFQQYF. V gene TRBV30 combines with J gene TRBJ2-7; TRBD1 agrees at 9 bases. Germline values: CDR1 GTSNPN, CDR2 SVGIG (reference sequence). V lost 5 bases and J lost 8; bases outside the gene matches: 16. This CDR3 region has 15 residues.

This clone was seen more than once but under ten times. The V and J genes are TRBV6-1 and TRBJ1-5, with D tentatively TRBD1 (6 bases). CDR1 and CDR2 from the germline V gene are MNHNS and SASEGT. Trimming removed 5 bases at V and 4 bases at J, with 9 bases between. CDR3 length: 13 residues. CDR3 in amino acids: CASSRDTNQPQHF. Here the CDR3 DNA reads TGTGCCAGCAGTAGGGACACAAATCAGCCCCAGCATTTT.

V gene TRBV4-3 combines with J gene TRBJ1-5; 10 bases fit TRBD1. The junction had 6 bases not matched to a gene; V was cut back by 4 bases and J by 6 bases. Germline CDR1 is LGHNA and CDR2 is YSLEER. The CDR3 consists of 15 residues. The CDR3 loop reads CASSRGTGEGQPQHF. The CDR3 DNA reads TGCGCCAGCAGCCGTGGGACAGGGGAGGGTCAGCCCCAGCATTTT.

V and J are TRBV28 and TRBJ2-7; D gene unclear. Per the germline V gene, CDR1 is MDHEN and CDR2 is SYDVKM. This CDR3 comprises 19 residues. The germline V and J ends were trimmed by 3 bases and 2 bases, with 26 bases remaining between them. The CDR3 nucleotides read TGTGCCAGCAGTTTTAAAATCTATCTTTATAGTGACACCCCCTACGAGCAGTACTTC. Its protein product is CASSFKIYLYSDTPYEQYF.

This clone was counted only a few times. The V gene is TRBV5-4, the J gene TRBJ2-1, with D unresolved. The CDR3 is made up of 15 amino acids. CDR1 and CDR2 from the germline V gene are SGHNT and YYREEE (reference sequence). V lost 3 bases, J lost 6 bases, and 16 bases lay in between. Written as DNA, the CDR3 is TGTGCCAGCAGCTCCCCTGCCCAAAACATCAATGAGCAGTTCTTC. Its protein is CASSSPAQNINEQFF. Combining the CDR3 with reference TRBV5-4 and TRBJ2-1 gives the whole variable domain ETGVTQSPTHLIKTRGQQVTLRCSSQSGHNTVSWYQQALGQGPQFIFQYYREEENGRGNFPPRFSGLQFPNYSSELNVNALELDDSALYLCASSSPAQNINEQFFGPGTRLTVL.

This clone has a handful of counts. The V gene is TRBV14, the J gene TRBJ1-1; the D is unclear. The V gene lost 4 bases and the J gene lost 5 bases, with 17 bases spanning the gap. There are 15 residues in the CDR3. The germline CDR1 and CDR2 sequences are SGHDN and FVKESK. The CDR3 DNA is TGTGCCAGCAGCCCTCTGGGTCGGAGGGAAACTGAAGCTTTCTTT. As protein: CASSPLGRRETEAFF.

The chain has TRBV27 and TRBJ1-5; D might be TRBD1 (5 bases). Germline V gene sequence: CDR1 MNHEY, CDR2 SMNVEV (reference sequence). V was shortened by 2 bases and J by 0 bases, with 17 bases between the two germline ends. The CDR3 runs to 18 residues. CDR3 sequence (DNA): TGTGCCAGCAGTTTAGAGGGGATGGGAGGCCATAGCAATCAGCCCCAGCATTTT. Translated, it gives CASSLEGMGGHSNQPQHF.

This clone was seen a few times. V gene TRBV28 combines with J gene TRBJ2-7; TRBD1 is a possible D gene (7 bases). CDR3 length equals 15 residues. Between the trimmed V and J ends, which lost 6 bases and 1 base, there was a span of 16 bases. Germline V CDR1 and CDR2: MDHEN, SYDVKM. In nucleotides, the CDR3 is TGTGCCAGCAGGTCCCCGCGGGACAGATCCTACGAGCAGTACTTC. This sequence encodes CASRSPRDRSYEQYF.

The chain joins TRBV5-4 to TRBJ2-7; 7 bases agree with TRBD2. CDR3 length equals 14 residues. Germline values: CDR1 SGHNT, CDR2 YYREEE (reference sequence). The ends lost 4 bases at V and 9 bases at J; junction bases unmatched: 13. The CDR3: CASSRAEGGPGQYF. CDR3 nucleotides: TGTGCCAGCAGCCGCGCAGAGGGAGGGCCGGGGCAGTACTTC.

The chain carries TRBV5-1 and TRBJ1-2, with D unresolved. V was cut by 0 bases and J by 10 bases, with 10 bases left in between. Germline V gene sequence: CDR1 SGHRS, CDR2 YFSETQ. This CDR3 has 12 amino acids. The CDR3, as DNA: TGCGCCAGCAGCTTGGGTCTCCAGGACTACACCTTC. The encoded protein is CASSLGLQDYTF. The variable domain in full, with the rest retrieved from reference TRBV5-1 and TRBJ1-2, is KAGVTQTPRYLIKTRGQQVTLSCSPISGHRSVSWYQQTPGQGLQFLFEYFSETQRNKGNFPGRFSGRQFSNSRSEMNVSTLELGDSALYLCASSLGLQDYTFGSGTRLTVV.

This sequence joins TRBV4-3 and TRBJ1-2; TRBD1 agrees at 12 bases. The trim removed 1 base at V and 7 bases at J, leaving 7 bases unmatched. This CDR3 contains 16 residues. Germline V lookup: CDR1 LGHNA, CDR2 YSLEER. CDR3 DNA sequence: TGCGCCAGCAGCCAAGTTTTCGGGACAGGGGGCTTTGGCTACACCTTC. Translation gives CASSQVFGTGGFGYTF.